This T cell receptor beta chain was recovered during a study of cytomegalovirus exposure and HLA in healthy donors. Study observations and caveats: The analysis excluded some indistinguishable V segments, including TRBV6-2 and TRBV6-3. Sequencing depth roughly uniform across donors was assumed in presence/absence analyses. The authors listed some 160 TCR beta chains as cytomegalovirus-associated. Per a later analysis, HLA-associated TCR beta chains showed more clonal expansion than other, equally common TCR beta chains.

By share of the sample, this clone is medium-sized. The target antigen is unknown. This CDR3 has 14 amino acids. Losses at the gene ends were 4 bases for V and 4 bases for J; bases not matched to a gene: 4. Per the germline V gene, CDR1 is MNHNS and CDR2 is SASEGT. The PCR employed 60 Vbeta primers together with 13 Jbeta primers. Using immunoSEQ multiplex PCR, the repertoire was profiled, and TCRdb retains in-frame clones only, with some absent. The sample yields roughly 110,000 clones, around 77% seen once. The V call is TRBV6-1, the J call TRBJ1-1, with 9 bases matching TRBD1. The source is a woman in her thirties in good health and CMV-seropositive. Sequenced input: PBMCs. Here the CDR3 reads CASSVDRGGTEAFF. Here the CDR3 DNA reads TGTGCCAGCAGTGTCGACAGGGGGGGCACTGAAGCTTTCTTT.